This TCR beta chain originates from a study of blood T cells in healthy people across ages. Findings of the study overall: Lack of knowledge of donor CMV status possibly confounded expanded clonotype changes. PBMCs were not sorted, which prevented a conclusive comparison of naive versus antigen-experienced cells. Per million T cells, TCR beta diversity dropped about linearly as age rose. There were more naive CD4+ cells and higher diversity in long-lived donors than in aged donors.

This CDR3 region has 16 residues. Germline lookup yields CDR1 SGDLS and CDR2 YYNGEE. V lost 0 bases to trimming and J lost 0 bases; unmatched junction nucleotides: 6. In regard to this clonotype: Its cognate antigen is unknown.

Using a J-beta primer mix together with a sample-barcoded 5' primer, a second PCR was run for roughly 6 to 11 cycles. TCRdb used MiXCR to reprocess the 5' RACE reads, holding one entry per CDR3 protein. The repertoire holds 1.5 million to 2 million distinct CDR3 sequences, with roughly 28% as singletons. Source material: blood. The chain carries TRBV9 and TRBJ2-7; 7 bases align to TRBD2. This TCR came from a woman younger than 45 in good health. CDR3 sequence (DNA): TGTGCCAGCAGCGTAGAGCCAGCGGGAAACTCCTACGAGCAGTACTTC. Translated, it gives CASSVEPAGNSYEQYF.